This T cell receptor beta chain was captured in a study of T cells in Graves' hyperthyroidism and ophthalmopathy. TCR beta CDR3 sequences were amplified from RNA transcripts. Carried out on the TCR CDR3, a first-round RT-PCR used the HTBI primer set. TCRdb re-called the multiplex PCR reads through MiXCR, storing one row per CDR3 protein. The sample shows roughly 630,000 distinct CDR3 sequences, 15% to 19% of them seen only once. Trimming pared 4 bases from V and 4 bases from J, leaving 5 bases between. Germline V gene sequence: CDR1 LGHDT, CDR2 YNNKEL (reference sequence). The CDR3 sequence is 12 residues long. This clonotype was seen many times.

Sequencing input: blood. This sequence was found in a young woman with Graves' hyperthyroidism. This chain links TRBV3-1 with TRBJ1-5, with D hard to call. The CDR3 DNA reads TGTGCCAGCAGCCGACCGAATCAGCCCCAGCATTTT. This gives the protein CASSRPNQPQHF.